This T cell receptor beta chain was profiled in a study of T-cell reconstitution after alpha-beta-depleted transplantation in children. General observations from the study: From newly produced T cells came most of the T-cell counts and diversity one year after transplant. Reported findings indicate that, about two months after transplant, alpha-beta T cells came from several hundred expanded clones, which were derived from non-depleted graft cells. Day-60 TCRbeta diversity that was high in some patients was derived from surviving recipient T cells and thymic progenitors.

About this clonotype itself: Its antigen is undetermined.

The TCRbeta library was prepared with unique molecular identifiers. TCRdb reprocessed the PCR reads with MiXCR, giving one entry per CDR3 protein. The table includes about 200,000 distinct CDR3 sequences, about 7% detected once. Germline V gene lookup returns CDR1 SGHNT and CDR2 YYREEE (reference sequence). The CDR3 sequence is 13 residues long. Trimming cost V 0 bases and J 10 bases, with 11 bases left between them. This receptor was taken from a boy younger than 10 with acute lymphoblastic leukemia, due to receive a stem cell transplant. The V call is TRBV5-4, the J call TRBJ2-1; no firm D call. The sample was PBMCs, taken before TCRalphabeta/CD19-depleted stem cell transplant. CDR3 in DNA: TGTGCCAGCAGCTTGGAGCCTTTGGGGGAGCAGTTCTTC. Its protein product is CASSLEPLGEQFF.